This T cell receptor (beta chain) is drawn from a study of CD8+ T cells in alopecia areata. Study-level background: Patients received oral tofacitinib, 5 to 10 mg twice daily, for moderate-to-severe alopecia areata.

Treatment here: oral pan-JAK inhibitor, 5-10 mg twice daily. Investigators sorted PBMCs to obtain both CD4+ and CD8+ T cells. Findings and limits, study-wide: Higher clonality and more expanded CD8+ clones appeared in lesional than normal scalp. Mice showed clearer TCR sharing than patients did, a gap that was possibly HLA-related.

Reverse transcribed after extraction, RNA yielded cDNA as the sequencing template. The table came from immunoSEQ multiplex PCR; TCRdb's copy has only in-frame clones and leaves some out. The sample shows 75,000 to 100,000 clones, about 71% of them seen only once. Trimming cost V 8 bases and J 1 base; bases outside gene matches: 5. Germline V gives CDR1 SGHTA, CDR2 FQGNSA. The CDR3 totals 13 residues. This clone was counted once. The antigen remains undetermined. The clonotype was recovered from a human donor with alopecia areata. The chain employs TRBV7-2 and TRBJ2-7, with TRBD2 matching 7 bases. The source material was CD8+ T cells sorted from blood, sampled around week 44, from a patient treated with tofacitinib. The CDR3 sequence: CASSYGGSYEQYF. As DNA, the CDR3 is TGTGCCAGCTCGTACGGGGGGTCCTACGAGCAGTACTTC. Variable domain in full (rest from reference TRBV7-2 and TRBJ2-7): GAGVSQSPSNKVTEKGKDVELRCDPISGHTALYWYRQSLGQGLEFLIYFQGNSAPDKSGLPSDRFSAERTGGSVSTLTIQRTQQEDSAVYLCASSYGGSYEQYFGPGTRLTVT.